The rows below give T cell receptor beta chains drawn from one sample of a study of T cell repertoires in cytomegalovirus infection. TCRdb fed the reads into MiXCR, producing one record per CDR3 protein. The repertoire holds some 940,000 distinct CDR3 sequences, around 30% seen once, with more than 12% in the top ten. For these TCRs, the target antigens are not known. This specimen was cultured CD8+ T cells from PBMCs, taken from culture after CMV antigen stimulation. Source of these receptors: a human donor in good health (CMV status not recorded). Some clones in this sample may be carry-over from other donors' samples. The CDR3 runs from the conserved cysteine through the conserved F or W. The D gene is left open where the match is weak. Size is stated for part of the rows, as once, few or many counts, or as a class when the clone is expanded.

TGCAGCCCAGAACCCCTCAGGGGGCTCCATTGGAAGACCCAGTACTTC,CSPEPLRGLHWKTQYF,TRBV29-1,TRBJ2-5,TRBD1,-
TGCGCCAGCAGCTTGGATGGGGCCACTGAAGCTTTCTTT,CASSLDGATEAFF,TRBV5-1,TRBJ1-1,-,-
TGTGCCATCAGTAAGGGGACTAGCGGCAATGAGCAGTTCTTC,CAISKGTSGNEQFF,TRBV10-3,TRBJ2-1,TRBD2,-
TGTGCCAGCAGTGAGTTTGGAGGCAACAATCAGCCCCAGCATTTT,CASSEFGGNNQPQHF,TRBV2,TRBJ1-5,-,once
TGTGCCAGCAGTCTCGGGACCGATTTCTATTATGGCTACACCTTC,CASSLGTDFYYGYTF,TRBV28,TRBJ1-2,-,-
TGTGCCAGCAGCTTAGTGCAGGGTGGTGGCACTGAAGCTTTCTTT,CASSLVQGGGTEAFF,TRBV7-9,TRBJ1-1,-,many
TGTGTCATCAACCACAAGGACAGGGCAGACGAAGCTTTCTTT,CVINHKDRADEAFF,TRBV10-3,TRBJ1-1,TRBD1,-
TGTGCCAGCAGCTTAGGGAACAGCGGCTACACCTTC,CASSLGNSGYTF,TRBV7-9,TRBJ1-2,-,few
TGTGCCAGCACCGAGGGGGGGAACTATGGCTACACCTTC,CASTEGGNYGYTF,TRBV6-5,TRBJ1-2,-,few
TGTGCCAGCAGTTTAGGTGGCAGTGAGACCCGGTACTTC,CASSLGGSETRYF,TRBV12-3/TRBV12-4,TRBJ2-5,-,-
TGTGCCAGCAGCTCAGGGGACAGCTCTGGAAACACCATATATTTT,CASSSGDSSGNTIYF,TRBV7-3,TRBJ1-3,TRBD1,-
TGTGCCAGCAGCCCCATGTCGAGCGGGGGGTACTACAATAGTGAGCAGTTCTTC,CASSPMSSGGYYNSEQFF,TRBV7-9,TRBJ2-1,TRBD2,-
TGTGCCAGCAGCTTAGCCATGGGGTACGGGCCTCTGAATGAAAAACTGTTTTTT,CASSLAMGYGPLNEKLFF,TRBV7-6,TRBJ1-4,-,few
TGTGCCAGCAGTTTAACAGGGTCGGATTCACCCCTCCACTTT,CASSLTGSDSPLHF,TRBV27,TRBJ1-6,-,-
TGCGCCAGCAGCCAAGGCAGGGTCAGCACCGGGGAGCTGTTTTTT,CASSQGRVSTGELFF,TRBV4-1,TRBJ2-2,-,-